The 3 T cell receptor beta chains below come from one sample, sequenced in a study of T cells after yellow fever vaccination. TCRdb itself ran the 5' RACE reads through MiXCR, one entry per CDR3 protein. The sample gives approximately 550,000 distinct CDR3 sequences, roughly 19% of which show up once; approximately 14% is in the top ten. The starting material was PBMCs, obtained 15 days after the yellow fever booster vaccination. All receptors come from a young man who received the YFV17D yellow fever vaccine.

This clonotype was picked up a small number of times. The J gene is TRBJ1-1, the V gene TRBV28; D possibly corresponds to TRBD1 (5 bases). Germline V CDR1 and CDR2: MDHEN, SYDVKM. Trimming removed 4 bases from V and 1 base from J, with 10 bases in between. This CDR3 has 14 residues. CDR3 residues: CASSSGFWNTEAFF. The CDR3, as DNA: TGTGCCAGCAGTTCAGGGTTCTGGAACACTGAAGCTTTCTTT.

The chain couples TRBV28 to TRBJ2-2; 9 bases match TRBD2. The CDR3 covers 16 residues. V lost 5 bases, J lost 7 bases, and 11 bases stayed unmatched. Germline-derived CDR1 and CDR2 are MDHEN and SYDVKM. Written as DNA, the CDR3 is TGTGCCAGCAGTCCCCAAGGCGGGAGGGCCGGCGGGGAGCTGTTTTTT. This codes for CASSPQGGRAGGELFF.

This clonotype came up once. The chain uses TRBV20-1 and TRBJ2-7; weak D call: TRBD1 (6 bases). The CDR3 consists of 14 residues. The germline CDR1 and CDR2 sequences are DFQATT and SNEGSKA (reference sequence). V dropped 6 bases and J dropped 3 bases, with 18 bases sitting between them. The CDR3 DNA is TGCAGTGCCAGGACAGCAGAGAGAAACTACGAGCAGTACTTC. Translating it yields CSARTAERNYEQYF.